A selection of T cell receptor beta chains follows, all from one sample in a study of control samples from healthy donors and cancer patients. Profiling relied on immunoSEQ multiplex PCR, and the TCRdb table lists in-frame clones only, not all of them. The table has 150,000 to 200,000 clones, 91% seen once. Sequencing was carried out using blood. The receptors shown here come from a woman aged 30 to 39 in good health. Both conserved end residues are part of each CDR3. A D gene is named only where the DNA matches it firmly. Rows may omit the clone size; those that give it use once, few, many or a size class.

J gene	clone size	V gene	D gene	CDR3 protein	CDR3 DNA
TRBJ2-7	NA	TRBV28	NA	CASSNSGSYEQYF	TGTGCCAGCAGTAACAGCGGTTCGTACGAGCAGTACTTC
TRBJ1-4	NA	TRBV18	TRBD1	CASSRDRGSDEKLFF	TGTGCCAGCTCTCGGGACAGGGGGAGTGATGAAAAACTGTTTTTT
TRBJ1-5	NA	TRBV7-2	NA	CASSLGPSDSNQPQHF	TGTGCCAGCAGCTTAGGCCCGTCGGATAGCAATCAGCCCCAGCATTTT
TRBJ1-4	NA	TRBV6-6	NA	CASSYTQEGGEKLFF	TGTGCCAGCAGTTACACCCAGGAAGGAGGTGAAAAACTGTTTTTT
TRBJ1-1	NA	TRBV5-1	TRBD1	CASQTGSNTEAFF	TGCGCCAGCCAGACAGGGTCGAACACTGAAGCTTTCTTT
TRBJ1-6	NA	TRBV30	TRBD1	CAWTGQVNSPLHF	TGTGCCTGGACGGGACAGGTGAATTCACCCCTCCACTTT
TRBJ1-2	once	TRBV24-1	TRBD1	CATSTPGTGGNYGYTF	TGTGCCACCAGTACCCCCGGGACAGGGGGTAACTATGGCTACACCTTC
TRBJ2-7	NA	TRBV14	TRBD2	CASSQDLGAGGYEQYF	TGTGCCAGCAGCCAAGATCTCGGAGCGGGGGGCTACGAGCAGTACTTC
TRBJ1-2	NA	TRBV5-6	TRBD1	CASSLRQGSYGYTF	TGTGCCAGCAGCTTGAGACAGGGTTCATACGGCTACACCTTC
TRBJ2-5	NA	TRBV28	TRBD2	CASLMGSGSETQYF	TGTGCCAGCTTAATGGGTAGCGGGAGTGAGACCCAGTACTTC
TRBJ1-5	NA	TRBV3-1/TRBV3-2	NA	CASSQEGDKQSAQHF	TGTGCCAGCAGCCAAGAAGGGGATAAGCAATCAGCCCAGCATTTT
TRBJ2-7	NA	TRBV28	NA	CASSLSKDSGYEQYF	TGTGCCAGCAGTTTATCGAAGGACAGCGGGTACGAGCAGTACTTC
TRBJ2-5	NA	TRBV10-3	NA	CAISEPETRTQETQYF	TGTGCCATCAGTGAGCCAGAGACAAGAACGCAAGAGACCCAGTACTTC
TRBJ2-1	once	TRBV7-2	NA	CASSYLPGAGNEQFF	TGTGCCAGCAGCTACCTACCGGGGGCGGGTAATGAGCAGTTCTTC
TRBJ2-1	few	TRBV7-6	TRBD1	CASSTRDRVGNEQFF	TGTGCCAGCAGCACCCGGGACAGGGTTGGCAATGAGCAGTTCTTC
TRBJ2-5	NA	TRBV3-1/TRBV3-2	NA	CASSQDLGETQYF	TGTGCCAGCAGCCAAGATCTAGGAGAGACCCAGTACTTC
TRBJ2-1	NA	TRBV7-3	TRBD1	CASSSPGTGHNEQFF	TGTGCCAGCAGCTCCCCCGGGACAGGGCACAATGAGCAGTTCTTC
TRBJ2-7	NA	TRBV12-3/TRBV12-4	NA	CASSPSSYEQYF	TGTGCCAGCAGCCCTAGCTCCTACGAGCAGTACTTC
TRBJ2-6	NA	TRBV6-1	NA	CASSDRGANVLTF	TGTGCCAGCAGTGACAGGGGGGCCAACGTCCTGACTTTC
TRBJ1-3	once	TRBV5-6	NA	CASSFGSGGNTIYF	TGTGCCAGCAGCTTTGGTTCCGGCGGAAACACCATATATTTT
TRBJ2-7	NA	TRBV5-1	TRBD1	CASSARGIPYEQYF	TGCGCCAGCAGCGCCAGGGGGATCCCCTACGAGCAGTACTTC
TRBJ1-4	NA	TRBV7-6	NA	CASSLTQGLNEKLFF	TGTGCCAGCAGCTTAACCCAGGGCCTTAATGAAAAACTGTTTTTT
TRBJ1-2	NA	TRBV6-5	NA	CASSYSKGGRGYTF	TGTGCCAGCAGTTACTCGAAGGGGGGTCGAGGCTACACCTTC
TRBJ2-3	NA	TRBV5-6	TRBD1	CASSDRDRGLIF	TGTGCCAGCAGCGACCGGGACAGGGGGCTTATTTTT
TRBJ2-1	NA	TRBV5-1	TRBD2	CASSLTSGRRGEQFF	TGCGCCAGCAGCTTAACTAGCGGGAGGCGGGGAGAGCAGTTCTTC
TRBJ2-5	NA	TRBV5-1	NA	CASSLASGTGETQYF	TGCGCCAGCAGCTTGGCGTCAGGGACGGGGGAGACCCAGTACTTC
TRBJ1-2	NA	TRBV21-1	NA	CASSKAGGHYGYTF	TGTGCCAGCAGCAAAGCAGGGGGCCACTATGGCTACACCTTC
TRBJ1-3	NA	TRBV5-6	TRBD1	CASSLGQGVSGNTIYF	TGTGCCAGCAGCTTGGGACAGGGGGTATCCGGAAACACCATATATTTT
TRBJ2-1	NA	TRBV14	TRBD2	CASSYLSGRSYNEQFF	TGTGCCAGCAGCTATCTTAGCGGGAGATCCTACAATGAGCAGTTCTTC
TRBJ2-3	NA	TRBV6-5	NA	CASSFPGGTDTQYF	TGTGCCAGCAGTTTTCCGGGGGGCACAGATACGCAGTATTTT
TRBJ2-7	once	TRBV4-3	NA	CASSQSWGSYEQYF	TGCGCCAGCAGCCAATCTTGGGGGAGCTACGAGCAGTACTTC
TRBJ2-3	NA	TRBV3-1/TRBV3-2	NA	CASSQGTDTQYF	TGTGCCAGCAGCCAGGGCACAGATACGCAGTATTTT
TRBJ2-4	NA	TRBV11-3	TRBD2	CASSGLAVAKNIQYF	TGTGCCAGCAGCGGACTAGCCGTAGCCAAAAACATTCAGTACTTC
TRBJ2-5	NA	TRBV11-2	TRBD2	CASSLHLAGGETQYF	TGTGCCAGCAGCTTACATCTAGCGGGAGGGGAGACCCAGTACTTC
TRBJ1-4	NA	TRBV18	NA	CASSRSGRDEKLFF	TGTGCCAGCTCACGGTCGGGGCGCGATGAAAAACTGTTTTTT
TRBJ2-7	NA	TRBV11-1	TRBD2	CASSLEAGGPYEQYF	TGTGCCAGCAGCTTAGAAGCGGGAGGACCCTACGAGCAGTACTTC
TRBJ2-5	NA	TRBV28	TRBD2	CASIDVSGRAETQYF	TGTGCCAGCATCGACGTTAGCGGGAGGGCCGAGACCCAGTACTTC
TRBJ2-3	NA	TRBV19	TRBD2	CASSRLAGGGTDTQYF	TGTGCCAGTAGTCGACTAGCGGGGGGGGGCACAGATACGCAGTATTTT
TRBJ2-1	NA	TRBV4-2	TRBD2	CASSQDRAGGYNEQFF	TGTGCCAGCAGCCAAGATCGAGCGGGGGGCTACAATGAGCAGTTCTTC
TRBJ1-2	NA	TRBV25-1	NA	CASSGGPTTNYGYTF	TGTGCCAGCAGTGGCGGACCAACCACTAACTATGGCTACACCTTC
TRBJ1-1	NA	TRBV6-5	TRBD1	CASSYARGTGTEAFF	TGTGCCAGCAGTTACGCTCGCGGGACAGGCACTGAAGCTTTCTTT